Following are 20 T cell receptor beta chains from one sample sequenced in a study of T cell clonality in common variable immunodeficiency. Only in-frame clones appear in the TCRdb table, and some are missing; sequencing was by immunoSEQ multiplex PCR. The sample contains about 44,000 clones, none of them singletons. The sample comprised peripheral blood mononuclear cells. Receptors originate from a person aged 18 to 75 in good health.

Ten or more counts support this clone. The sequence runs out 3 residues before the end of the CDR3; the remainder is reconstructed from the germline J gene. The V gene is TRBV7-2, the J gene TRBJ2-7; D uncertain. Per the germline V gene, CDR1 is SGHTA and CDR2 is FQGNSA. The V end lost 4 bases, the J end lost 4 bases, and 5 bases lay between the germline ends. The CDR3 contains 11 residues. The covered CDR3 bases are TGTGCCAGCAGCTCCTATTACGAG. Translated: CASSSYYE. The whole CDR3 sequence reads CASSSYYEQYF.

The sample holds many counts of this clone. The covered CDR3 bases are TGTGCCAGCAGCCAAGTCGGGGACAGTGCGAACTATGGC. Amino acid sequence: CASSQVGDSANYG. The whole CDR3 is CASSQVGDSANYGYTF. The chain recombines TRBV4-2 with TRBJ1-2; 7 bases line up with TRBD1. Read coverage stops 3 residues before the CDR3 terminus; the germline J gene supplies the remainder. The J segment lost 2 bases and the V segment lost 1 base, leaving 7 bases of the junction unmatched. There are 16 residues in the CDR3. The germline V gene encodes CDR1 LGHNA and CDR2 YNFKEQ.

This clone was seen repeatedly, ten times or more. The read terminates 3 residues before the CDR3 end, so the remaining end is supplied by the germline J gene. The chain employs TRBV7-3 and TRBJ2-1; possible D gene TRBD1, 6 bases. The CDR3 sequence is 14 residues long. Deletions cut 2 bases from V and 7 bases from J, with 12 bases between. Germline CDR1 reads SGHTA; CDR2 reads FQGTGA. CDR3 loop: CASSLSGVQNEQFF. The CDR3 bases that were read are TGTGCCAGCAGCTTATCAGGGGTCCAAAATGAG.

There are many counts of this clone. The CDR3 is cut off 3 residues early in the read; its end comes from the germline J gene. The chain uses TRBV7-9 and TRBJ1-4; D gene ambiguous. V was pared by 5 bases and J by 2 bases, with 9 bases between. The CDR3 has 14 residues. Germline CDR1 SEHNR, CDR2 FQNEAQ (reference sequence). The CDR3 loop reads CASSPGWTNEKLFF. CDR3 DNA (partial): TGTGCCAGCAGCCCGGGGTGGACTAATGAAAAA. The full variable domain, in which reference TRBV7-9 and TRBJ1-4 provide the parts outside the CDR3, is DTGVSQNPRHKITKRGQNVTFRCDPISEHNRLYWYRQTLGQGPEFLTYFQNEAQLEKSRLLSDRFSAERPKGSFSTLEIQRTEQGDSAMYLCASSPGWTNEKLFFGSGTQLSVL.

This clone was found many times. The read halts 3 residues ahead of the CDR3 end, with the missing end drawn from the germline J gene. J is TRBJ2-5 and V is TRBV29-1; no clear D gene. Germline V gives CDR1 SQVTM, CDR2 ANQGSEA. The V end lost 3 bases, the J end lost 2 bases, and 10 bases lay between the germline ends. The CDR3 is 13 residues long. This chain's CDR3 is CSVDLARQETQYF. The sequenced part of the CDR3 DNA is TGCAGCGTTGACTTGGCAAGGCAAGAGACC.

Comment on this clone: Read sequence stops 3 residues before the CDR3 end, and the germline J gene provides the missing end. V is TRBV7-9 and J is TRBJ2-1; D might be TRBD1 (8 bases). This CDR3 comprises 15 residues. The V end was cut by 0 bases, the J end by 8 bases, with 14 bases between. Germline CDR1 is SEHNR and CDR2 is FQNEAQ (reference sequence). This CDR3 reads CASSLAGQGGDEQFF. The covered CDR3 bases are TGTGCCAGCAGCTTAGCTGGACAGGGAGGGGATGAG.

This clone appeared many times. The CDR3 goes on 3 residues after the read ends, and that part is filled in from the germline J gene. The chain recombines TRBV18 with TRBJ1-1; 9 bases are a match to TRBD1. The J segment lost 2 bases and the V segment lost 3 bases, leaving 4 bases of the junction unmatched. The germline gives CDR1 KGHSH, CDR2 LQKENI. The CDR3 is 15 amino acids. This chain's CDR3 is CASSPGQGGNTEAFF. The CDR3 DNA, read in part, is TGTGCCAGCTCACCGGGACAGGGAGGCAACACTGAA.

This clone was detected many times. The read is 3 residues too short to cover the CDR3 end, so that end is filled in from the germline J gene. V gene TRBV19 combines with J gene TRBJ1-2, with a weak D call TRBD1 (5 bases). CDR1 is LNHDA and CDR2 is SQIVND in the germline V gene (reference sequence). With 2 bases removed from V and 0 bases from J, the gap between germline ends came to 10 bases. The CDR3 consists of 15 residues. CDR3 bases read: TGTGCCAGTAGTATATCCGGGACTCCTAACTATGGC. Protein: CASSISGTPNYG. The entire CDR3 protein is CASSISGTPNYGYTF.

The sample holds many counts of this clone. Read data end 3 residues before the CDR3 end; the end is taken from the germline J gene. The V call is TRBV5-4, the J call TRBJ1-1, with 7 bases lining up with TRBD1. Germline CDR1 reads SGHNT; CDR2 reads YYREEE (reference sequence). V trimming: 3 bases; J trimming: 3 bases; junction bases outside the gene matches: 5. The CDR3 is made up of 14 amino acids. The CDR3: CASSSRDRDTEAFF. The sequenced part of the CDR3 DNA is TGTGCCAGCAGCTCCCGGGACAGAGACACTGAA.

There are a few counts of this clone. The read terminates 3 residues ahead of where the CDR3 ends, so the germline J gene completes it. The chain joins TRBV5-6 to TRBJ2-7, with 7 nucleotides matching TRBD1. Germline V gene data show CDR1 as SGHDT and CDR2 as YYEEEE. This CDR3 is built from 14 residues. After removal of 5 bases from V and 1 base from J, the junction contained 6 bases not matched to a gene. Incomplete CDR3 DNA: TGTGCCAGCAGTCAGACAGGGTGGTCCTACGAG. It yields the protein CASSQTGWSYE. The complete CDR3 protein is CASSQTGWSYEQYF. Using reference TRBV5-6 and TRBJ2-7 for the parts outside the CDR3, the full variable domain is DAGVTQSPTHLIKTRGQQVTLRCSPKSGHDTVSWYQQALGQGPQFIFQYYEEEERQRGNFPDRFSGHQFPNYSSELNVNALLLGDSALYLCASSQTGWSYEQYFGPGTRLTVT.

This clone has a count of ten or more. Read sequence stops 3 residues before the CDR3 end, and the germline J gene provides the missing end. The J gene is TRBJ2-3, the V gene TRBV9, with 8 bases that match TRBD2. V gave up 4 bases and J gave up 5 bases; unmatched junction bases: 9. Germline CDR1 SGDLS, CDR2 YYNGEE. The length of the CDR3 is 15 residues. The CDR3 is CASSTSGREEDTQYF. Incomplete CDR3 DNA: TGTGCCAGCAGCACTAGCGGACGGGAGGAAGATACG.

In this sample, this clone turned up many times. With the read ending 3 residues before the CDR3 end, the germline J gene is used to fill in that end. The genes are TRBV7-3 and TRBJ2-2; D unclear. Germline V gene lookup returns CDR1 SGHTA and CDR2 FQGTGA. The CDR3 covers 16 residues. Trimming stripped 5 bases from V and 4 bases from J, with 17 bases between. The CDR3 region is CASSLWSAPGTGELFF. The covered CDR3 bases are TGTGCCAGCAGCCTATGGTCCGCTCCCGGCACCGGGGAG.

This clone occurred many times. CDR3 bases read: TGCGCCAGCAGCCATGGGACTGAAGCTTATGGC. Its translation: CASSHGTEAYG. The whole CDR3 protein is CASSHGTEAYGYTF. The chain carries TRBV4-1 and TRBJ1-2, with D maybe TRBD1 (5 bases). Read coverage stops 3 residues before the CDR3 terminus; the germline J gene supplies the remainder. Deletions cut 3 bases from V and 5 bases from J, with 13 bases between. The CDR3 sequence is 14 residues long. Germline V gene lookup returns CDR1 MGHRA and CDR2 YSYEKL.

This clone was counted at least ten times. The sequenced fragment ends 3 residues before the CDR3 boundary, so the rest is inferred from the germline J gene. The chain combines TRBV20-1 with TRBJ1-2; D ambiguous. Per the germline V gene, CDR1 is DFQATT and CDR2 is SNEGSKA (reference sequence). Deletions cut 3 bases from V and 2 bases from J, with 7 bases between. The CDR3 loop spans 12 amino acids. The DNA read from the CDR3 is TGCAGTGCTAGTCCCCAGAACTATGGC. Translated, it gives CSASPQNYG. In full, the CDR3 is CSASPQNYGYTF.

In this sample, this clone turned up many times. The CDR3 end falls 3 residues outside the read, so it is completed with the germline J gene. The chain links TRBV7-9 to TRBJ2-1; D is unclear. Per germline, CDR1 SEHNR and CDR2 FQNEAQ (reference sequence). The CDR3 is made up of 12 amino acids. The V and J ends lost 3 bases and 5 bases respectively, with 5 bases between them. This CDR3 reads CASSFEDNEQFF. CDR3 DNA (partial): TGTGCCAGCAGCTTCGAGGACAATGAG.

This clone was counted ten times or more. The read finishes 3 residues shy of the CDR3 end, and the germline J gene is used to complete it. The genes are TRBV4-2 and TRBJ1-1; a possible D gene is TRBD1 (6 bases). Germline lookup yields CDR1 LGHNA and CDR2 YNFKEQ. This CDR3 has 18 residues. Trimming pared 0 bases from V and 0 bases from J, leaving 17 bases between. The chain's CDR3 is CASSQDGTTAPMNTEAFF. The part of the CDR3 DNA that was read is TGTGCCAGCAGCCAAGATGGGACAACCGCTCCTATGAACACTGAA.

This clone came up many times. The observed sequence ends 3 residues before the CDR3 terminus, with the missing tail filled in from the germline J gene. The chain recombines TRBV20-1 with TRBJ2-7; 7 bases fit TRBD2. With V trimmed by 3 bases and J by 2 bases, 10 bases remained unmatched. CDR3 length: 15 residues. The germline gives CDR1 DFQATT, CDR2 SNEGSKA (reference sequence). The part of the CDR3 DNA that was read is TGCAGTGCTAGGGTCCCCGGGCTAGCGGCCTACGAG. Its translation: CSARVPGLAAYE. The CDR3 in its entirety is CSARVPGLAAYEQYF.

This clone was seen at least ten times. The sequenced fragment ends 3 residues before the CDR3 boundary, so the rest is inferred from the germline J gene. This sequence joins TRBV7-6 and TRBJ2-1; 9 bases agree with TRBD1. J was trimmed by 4 bases and V by 4 bases; bases with no gene match: 2. CDR1 and CDR2 (germline): SGHVS, FNYEAQ. This CDR3 spans 14 amino acids. The part of the CDR3 DNA that was read is TGTGCCAGCAGCTCGGGACAGGGTTACAATGAG. This encodes CASSSGQGYNE. The complete CDR3 reads CASSSGQGYNEQFF.

This clone was seen at least ten times. The read ends 3 residues before the CDR3 terminus; that terminus is restored from the germline J gene. J is TRBJ1-1 and V is TRBV5-1; perhaps TRBD1 as D (6 bases). The V end lost 0 bases, the J end lost 5 bases, and 14 bases lay between the germline ends. The CDR3 length is 15 residues. From germline, CDR1 is SGHRS and CDR2 YFSETQ. CDR3 in amino acids: CASSLGGGLGTEAFF. CDR3 DNA (partial): TGCGCCAGCAGCTTGGGGGGGGGCCTTGGGACTGAA. Full variable domain (remainder filled in from reference TRBV5-1 and TRBJ1-1): KAGVTQTPRYLIKTRGQQVTLSCSPISGHRSVSWYQQTPGQGLQFLFEYFSETQRNKGNFPGRFSGRQFSNSRSEMNVSTLELGDSALYLCASSLGGGLGTEAFFGQGTRLTVV.

This clone has ten or more counts. Read coverage stops 3 residues before the CDR3 terminus; the germline J gene supplies the remainder. This rearrangement joins TRBV10-3 to TRBJ2-1; D perhaps matches TRBD1 (5 bases). There are 13 residues in the CDR3. V was shortened by 5 bases and J by 3 bases, with 8 bases between the two germline ends. Germline values: CDR1 ENHRY, CDR2 SYGVKD. The covered CDR3 bases are TGTGCCATCAGTCAGGGAAACTACAATGAG. This translates into CAISQGNYNE. The full CDR3 is CAISQGNYNEQFF.